This paragraph covers one TCR beta chain sequence. This sample is drawn from a study of control samples from healthy donors and cancer patients. Looked up from germline, CDR1 is SGHAT and CDR2 is FQNNGV. This CDR3 is built from 16 residues. The germline V and J ends were trimmed by 1 base and 4 bases, with 14 bases remaining between them. Method: immunoSEQ multiplex PCR; TCRdb's copy keeps in-frame clones and lacks some. The sample lists 400,000 to 500,000 clones; 75% to 95% were seen once. This clonotype was sampled from a man aged 35 to 55 with head and neck cancer. The gene calls are TRBV11-2 and TRBJ2-1; possible D gene TRBD2, 5 bases. Source material: PBMCs. The CDR3 region is CASSLGFSGQYNEQFF. CDR3 sequence (DNA): TGTGCCAGCAGCTTAGGCTTCAGCGGTCAATACAATGAGCAGTTCTTC.